This paragraph reports one T cell receptor (beta chain). CD45RA-negative memory and CD45RA+ naive subsets were split from the CD4+ cells. This sample is drawn from a study of shared clonotypes between healthy human individuals. Across the whole study: Samples came from a couple of female and a few male donors aged 18 to 49.

J lost 4 bases, V lost 6 bases, and 13 bases had no gene match. Germline lookup yields CDR1 SGHVS and CDR2 FNYEAQ. The CDR3 has 16 amino acids. Sorted-subset replicate PCR reactions were performed with approximately 0.2 ug DNA, corresponding to tens of thousands of T cell genomes. TCRdb keeps only in-frame clones here, not all; method: immunoSEQ multiplex PCR. The sample yields about 1.5 million clones, around 98% seen once. This receptor was taken from a man aged 25-40 years in good health. Sequencing was done on a sample of naive CD4+ T cells sorted from blood. As for subset: CD45RA+ positively selected. The genes are TRBV7-6 and TRBJ1-2, with 8 bases identical to TRBD1. The CDR3 nucleotides read TGTGCCAGCAGTTCCCTCCCGGGGACAGGAATCTATGGCTACACCTTC. Translated, it gives CASSSLPGTGIYGYTF.